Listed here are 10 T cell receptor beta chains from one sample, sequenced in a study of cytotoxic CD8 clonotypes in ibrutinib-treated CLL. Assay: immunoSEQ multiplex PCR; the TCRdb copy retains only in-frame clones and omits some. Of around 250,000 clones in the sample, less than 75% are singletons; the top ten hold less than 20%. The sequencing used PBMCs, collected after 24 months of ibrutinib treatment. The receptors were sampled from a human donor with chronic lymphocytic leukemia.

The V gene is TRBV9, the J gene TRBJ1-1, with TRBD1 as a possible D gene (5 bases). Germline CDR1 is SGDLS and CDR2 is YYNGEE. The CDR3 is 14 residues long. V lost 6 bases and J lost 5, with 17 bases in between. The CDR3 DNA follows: TGTGCCAGCACCCTAGTGGGGGGAAATACTGAAGCTTTCTTT. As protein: CASTLVGGNTEAFF.

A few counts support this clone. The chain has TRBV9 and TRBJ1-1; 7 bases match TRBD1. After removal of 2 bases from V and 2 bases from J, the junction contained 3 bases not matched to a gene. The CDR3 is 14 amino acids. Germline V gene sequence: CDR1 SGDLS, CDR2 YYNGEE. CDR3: CASSVGQINTEAFF. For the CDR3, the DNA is TGTGCCAGCAGCGTGGGACAGATAAACACTGAAGCTTTCTTT.

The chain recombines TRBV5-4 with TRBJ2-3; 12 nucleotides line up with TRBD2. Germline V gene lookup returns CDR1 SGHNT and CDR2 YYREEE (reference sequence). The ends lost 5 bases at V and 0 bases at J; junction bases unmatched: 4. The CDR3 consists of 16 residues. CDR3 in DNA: TGTGCCAGCAGGACTAGCGGGGGCCCTAGCACAGATACGCAGTATTTT. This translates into CASRTSGGPSTDTQYF.

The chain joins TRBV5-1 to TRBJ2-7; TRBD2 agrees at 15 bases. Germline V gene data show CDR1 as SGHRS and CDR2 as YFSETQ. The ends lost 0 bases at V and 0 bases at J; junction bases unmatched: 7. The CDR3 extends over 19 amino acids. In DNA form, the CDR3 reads TGCGCCAGCAGCTTGGGGGGACTAGCGGGAGGCCCGAGCTCCTACGAGCAGTACTTC. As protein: CASSLGGLAGGPSSYEQYF.

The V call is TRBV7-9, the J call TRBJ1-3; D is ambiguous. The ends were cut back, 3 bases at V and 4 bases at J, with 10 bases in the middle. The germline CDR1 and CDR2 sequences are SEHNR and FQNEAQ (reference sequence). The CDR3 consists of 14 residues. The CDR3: CASSFTAVGNTIYF. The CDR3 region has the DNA TGTGCCAGCAGCTTTACAGCAGTGGGAAACACCATATATTTT.

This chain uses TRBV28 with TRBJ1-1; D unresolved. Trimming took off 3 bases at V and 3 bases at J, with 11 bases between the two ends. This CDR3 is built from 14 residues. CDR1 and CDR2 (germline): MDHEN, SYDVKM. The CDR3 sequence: CASSLGRGYTEAFF. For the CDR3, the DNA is TGTGCCAGCAGTTTGGGGAGAGGGTACACTGAAGCTTTCTTT.

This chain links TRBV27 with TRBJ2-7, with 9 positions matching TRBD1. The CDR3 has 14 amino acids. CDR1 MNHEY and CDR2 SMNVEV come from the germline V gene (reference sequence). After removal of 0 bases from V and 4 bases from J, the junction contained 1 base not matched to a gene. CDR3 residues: CASSLSQGAYEQYF. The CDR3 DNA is TGTGCCAGCAGTTTATCACAGGGGGCTTACGAGCAGTACTTC.

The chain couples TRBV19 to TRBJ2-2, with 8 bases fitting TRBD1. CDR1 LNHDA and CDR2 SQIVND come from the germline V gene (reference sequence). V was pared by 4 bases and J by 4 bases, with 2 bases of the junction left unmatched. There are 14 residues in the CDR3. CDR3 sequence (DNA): TGTGCCAGTAGTACCGGACAGGGCACCGGGGAGCTGTTTTTT. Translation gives CASSTGQGTGELFF.

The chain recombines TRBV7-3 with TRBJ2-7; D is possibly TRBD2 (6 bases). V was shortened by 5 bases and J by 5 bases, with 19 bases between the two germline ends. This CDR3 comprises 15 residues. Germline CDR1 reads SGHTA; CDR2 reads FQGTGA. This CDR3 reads CASSPAEGPGNEQYF. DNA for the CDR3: TGTGCCAGCAGCCCGGCGGAGGGCCCGGGAAACGAGCAGTACTTC.

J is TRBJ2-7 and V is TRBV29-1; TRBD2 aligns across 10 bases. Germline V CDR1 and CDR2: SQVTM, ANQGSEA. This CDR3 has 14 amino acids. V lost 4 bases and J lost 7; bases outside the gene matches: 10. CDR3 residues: CSVVQAGGVVEQYF. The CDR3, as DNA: TGCAGCGTTGTTCAAGCGGGAGGGGTCGTTGAGCAGTACTTC.